This T cell receptor beta chain was captured by sequencing in a study of blood T cell repertoires in COVID-19 (TCRdb year 2020). Looking at the study overall: Samples from collaborators originated in the United States, Italy and Spain and spanned both the acute and convalescent phases of COVID-19. The repertoires were released in a freely available public database meant as a resource for research on the immune response to SARS-CoV-2. The prospective study material was composed of cDNA or gDNA derived from T cells, B-cell-depleted T cells, or PBMCs. Deeply sampled blood TCRbeta repertoires from subjects exposed to, actively infected with, or recovered from COVID-19 were included in the dataset. The samples were drawn from two sources: the first 160 participants of the ongoing ImmuneRACE study, and 950 to 1,500 subjects contributed by 6 global collaborators. Nearly every sample came with metadata listing a de-identified subject ID, COVID-19 status, age in years and sex. Where available, HLA class I and class II types were obtained from metadata supplied by the sample provider rather than from assay-based typing. The paper as a whole reports these results and caveats: The amount of clinical and demographic metadata varied by source and participant and was provided uncurated.

The germline V gene (reference sequence) provides CDR1 SEHNR and CDR2 FQNEAQ. Between the V and J ends, shortened by 1 base and 4 bases respectively, the junction contains 16 bases. The CDR3 measures 16 amino acids from cysteine to phenylalanine. Of all the DNA, just the CDR3 is kept, 48 bases in frame from base 1. The immunoSEQ Assay, a bias-controlled multiplex PCR, was used to amplify TCRbeta CDR3 regions from genomic DNA. As for the original processing: Nucleated cell counts per sample were estimated from amplification of reference gene primers within the assay. Sequence reads were collapsed and filtered to measure the absolute abundance of every unique TCRbeta CDR3 rearrangement. For each sample, productive Simpson clonality was calculated by taking the square root of Simpson's diversity index across productive rearrangements. TCRdb re-hosts the immuneACCESS table, in-frame sequences only. Its copies lack some clones; in the studies checked, an unresolved V gene accounts for under half of them, and the cause for the rest is not known. D and trimming come from the DNA, and the V and J calls and clone size come from that table. The sample yields some 220,000 clones; 84% were counted once. In total, the top ten clones hold roughly 4% of the sample.

Each collaborating institution followed its own protocols to collect whole blood in K2EDTA tubes. For TCRbeta analysis, collaborators shipped samples in one of three forms: frozen whole blood, isolated PBMCs, or DNA extracted from either of those sample types. As concerns this clone: The antigen it binds to is not known. One base away there is no much larger clone; base qualities are not given.

The material sequenced was peripheral blood. The receptor was derived from a man aged 45 to 65 with acute or convalescent COVID-19. The receptor chain draws on TRBV7-9 and TRBJ2-5; TRBD1 is a possible D gene, resting on 7 matching bases. The CDR3 in this case is CASSLGGGQGGETQYF. The DNA is TGTGCCAGCAGCTTAGGTGGCGGGCAGGGGGGAGAGACCCAGTACTTC.